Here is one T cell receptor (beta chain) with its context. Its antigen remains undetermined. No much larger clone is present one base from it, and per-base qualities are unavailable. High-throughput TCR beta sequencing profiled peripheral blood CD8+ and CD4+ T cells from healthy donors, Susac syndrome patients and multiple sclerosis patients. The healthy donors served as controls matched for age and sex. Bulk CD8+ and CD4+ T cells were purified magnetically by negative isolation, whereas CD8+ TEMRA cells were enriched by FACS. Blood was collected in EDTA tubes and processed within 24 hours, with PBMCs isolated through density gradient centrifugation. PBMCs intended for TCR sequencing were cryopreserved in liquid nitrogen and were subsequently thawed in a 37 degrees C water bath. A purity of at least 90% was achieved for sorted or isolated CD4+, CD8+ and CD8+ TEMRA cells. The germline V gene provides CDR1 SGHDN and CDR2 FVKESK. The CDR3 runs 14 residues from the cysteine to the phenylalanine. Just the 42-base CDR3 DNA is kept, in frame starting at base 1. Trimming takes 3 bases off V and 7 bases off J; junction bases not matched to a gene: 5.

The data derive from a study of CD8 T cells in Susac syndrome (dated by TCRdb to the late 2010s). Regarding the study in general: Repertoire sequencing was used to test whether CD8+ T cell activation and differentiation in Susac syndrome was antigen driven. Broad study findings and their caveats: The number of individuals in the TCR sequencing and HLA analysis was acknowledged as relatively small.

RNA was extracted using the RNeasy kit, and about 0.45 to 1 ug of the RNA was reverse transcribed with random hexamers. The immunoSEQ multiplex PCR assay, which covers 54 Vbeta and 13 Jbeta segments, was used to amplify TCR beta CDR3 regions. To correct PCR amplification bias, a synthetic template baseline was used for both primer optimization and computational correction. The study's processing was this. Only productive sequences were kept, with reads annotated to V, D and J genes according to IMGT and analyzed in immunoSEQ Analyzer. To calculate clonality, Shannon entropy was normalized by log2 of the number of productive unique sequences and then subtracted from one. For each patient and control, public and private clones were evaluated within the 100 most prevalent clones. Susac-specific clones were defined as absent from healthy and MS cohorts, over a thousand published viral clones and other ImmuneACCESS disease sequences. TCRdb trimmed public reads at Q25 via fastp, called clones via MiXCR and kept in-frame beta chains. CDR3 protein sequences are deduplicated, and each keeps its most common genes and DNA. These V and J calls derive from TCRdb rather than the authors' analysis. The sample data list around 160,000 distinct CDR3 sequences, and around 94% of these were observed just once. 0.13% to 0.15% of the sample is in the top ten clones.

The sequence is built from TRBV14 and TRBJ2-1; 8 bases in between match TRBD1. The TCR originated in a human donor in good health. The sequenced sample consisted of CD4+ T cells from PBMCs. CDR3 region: CASSHRGRRNEQFF. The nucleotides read TGTGCCAGCAGCCACAGGGGGCGCAGGAATGAGCAGTTCTTC.